This TCR beta chain was identified in a study of shared clonotypes between healthy human individuals. TCRdb's copy holds only in-frame clones and misses some; the assay was immunoSEQ multiplex PCR. Of roughly 500,000 clones listed, 81% are singletons. The J segment lost 4 bases and the V segment lost 0 bases, leaving 8 bases of the junction unmatched. There are 16 residues in the CDR3. Germline CDR1 is MNHNY and CDR2 is SVGAGI (reference sequence). This chain links TRBV6-6 with TRBJ2-7; TRBD1 matches at 8 bases. The source material was PBMCs. The receptor was isolated from a woman aged 40 to 50 in good health. Some clones in this sample may be carry-over from other donors' samples. CDR3 DNA: TGTGCCAGCAGTTACTCCGGCGACAGGGGTACGTACGAGCAGTACTTC. This codes for CASSYSGDRGTYEQYF.